These 9 T cell receptor beta chains came from one sample sequenced in a study of cytomegalovirus exposure and HLA in healthy donors. PCR employed 60 Vbeta and 13 Jbeta primers. Repertoires were generated with immunoSEQ multiplex PCR, while TCRdb's copy carries only in-frame clones and drops some. The profile shows about 120,000 clones, approximately 78% of them singletons. The specimen sequenced was PBMCs. The receptors derive from a man aged 35 to 55 in good health and CMV-seronegative.

V and J are TRBV7-2 and TRBJ1-4, with 7 bases fitting TRBD1. The CDR3 has 16 amino acids. CDR1 and CDR2 (germline): SGHTA, FQGNSA. Unmatched junction bases numbered 9, after V lost 5 bases and J lost 3 bases. CDR3 DNA sequence: TGTGCCAGCAGCCCTAGGGGGCTTGGGGCTAATGAAAAACTGTTTTTT. Translated, it gives CASSPRGLGANEKLFF.

The rearrangement joins TRBV5-6 to TRBJ2-7; 7 bases agree with TRBD2. The CDR3 spans 14 residues. Trimming at V came to 2 bases and at J to 5 bases, leaving 7 bases not matched to a gene. From germline, CDR1 is SGHDT and CDR2 YYEEEE. The CDR3: CASSFSSGINEQYF. As DNA, the CDR3 is TGTGCCAGCAGCTTCTCGAGCGGGATCAACGAGCAGTACTTC.

DNA for the CDR3: TGTGCCAGCAGCCAAGGCGGGACAGACCGTAAAGACACCTTC. Protein: CASSQGGTDRKDTF. This chain uses TRBV5-5 with TRBJ1-2; 7 positions agree with TRBD1. The germline CDR1 and CDR2 sequences are SGHKS and YYEKEE (reference sequence). CDR3 length equals 14 residues. The V segment lost 4 bases and the J segment 12 bases; nucleotides outside the gene matches: 15. The full variable domain, in which reference TRBV5-5 and TRBJ1-2 provide the parts outside the CDR3, is DAGVTQSPTHLIKTRGQQVTLRCSPISGHKSVSWYQQVLGQGPQFIFQYYEKEERGRGNFPDRFSARQFPNYSSELNVNALLLGDSALYLCASSQGGTDRKDTFGSGTRLTVV.

This clone was found once. The rearrangement uses TRBV18 and TRBJ1-3; the match to TRBD1 covers 9 bases. Germline V gene lookup returns CDR1 KGHSH and CDR2 LQKENI. This CDR3 contains 15 residues. Unmatched junction bases numbered 3, after V lost 2 bases and J lost 4 bases. This CDR3 reads CASSPGTGNGNTIYF. The CDR3 nucleotides are TGTGCCAGCTCACCAGGGACAGGGAACGGAAACACCATATATTTT. Variable domain in full (rest from reference TRBV18 and TRBJ1-3): NAGVMQNPRHLVRRRGQEARLRCSPMKGHSHVYWYRQLPEEGLKFMVYLQKENIIDESGMPKERFSAEFPKEGPSILRIQQVVRGDSAAYFCASSPGTGNGNTIYFGEGSWLTVV.

The chain is built from TRBV7-6 and TRBJ2-1, with D maybe TRBD1 (8 bases). V was clipped by 5 bases and J by 8 bases, with 19 bases between them. The CDR3 loop spans 15 amino acids. CDR1 SGHVS and CDR2 FNYEAQ come from the germline V gene. The CDR3 nucleotides read TGTGCCAGCAGCCGATACGGACAGGGAGGGTATGAGCAGTTCTTC. This encodes CASSRYGQGGYEQFF. The entire variable domain, with the rest obtained from reference TRBV7-6 and TRBJ2-1, is as follows: GAGVSQSPRYKVTKRGQDVALRCDPISGHVSLYWYRQALGQGPEFLTYFNYEAQQDKSGLPNDRFSAERPEGSISTLTIQRTEQRDSAMYRCASSRYGQGGYEQFFGPGTRLTVL.

This clone was observed once. The gene calls are TRBV28 and TRBJ1-6; 10 nucleotides agree with TRBD1. Germline V lookup: CDR1 MDHEN, CDR2 SYDVKM. After removal of 6 bases from V and 7 bases from J, the junction contained 3 bases not matched to a gene. The CDR3 totals 14 residues. CDR3 in DNA: TGTGCCAGCAGGAGACAGGGGGCGAATTCACCCCTCCACTTT. Residues: CASRRQGANSPLHF.

The rearrangement joins TRBV5-1 to TRBJ1-6, with D unresolved. This CDR3 is 13 amino acids long. Germline V lookup: CDR1 SGHRS, CDR2 YFSETQ. V lost 5 bases, J lost 7 bases, and 10 bases lay in between. The CDR3 nucleotides read TGCGCCAGCAGTCGAGACGGGAATTCACCCCTCCACTTT. Translation: CASSRDGNSPLHF.

This clone occurred a few times. The rearrangement uses TRBV18 and TRBJ1-5; 7 nucleotides agree with TRBD1. Losses at the gene ends were 1 base for V and 5 bases for J; bases not matched to a gene: 2. This CDR3 contains 14 residues. Looked up from germline, CDR1 is KGHSH and CDR2 is LQKENI. The chain's CDR3 is CASSPRGGDQPQHF. CDR3 bases: TGTGCCAGCTCACCACGAGGGGGCGATCAGCCCCAGCATTTT.

The chain combines TRBV27 with TRBJ2-2, with 7 bases fitting TRBD2. The CDR3 sequence is 16 residues long. After removal of 5 bases from V and 0 bases from J, the junction contained 6 bases not matched to a gene. Germline loops: CDR1 MNHEY, CDR2 SMNVEV (reference sequence). CDR3 sequence: CASSAGRTANTGELFF. The CDR3 DNA reads TGTGCCAGCAGTGCCGGGAGGACCGCGAACACCGGGGAGCTGTTTTTT.